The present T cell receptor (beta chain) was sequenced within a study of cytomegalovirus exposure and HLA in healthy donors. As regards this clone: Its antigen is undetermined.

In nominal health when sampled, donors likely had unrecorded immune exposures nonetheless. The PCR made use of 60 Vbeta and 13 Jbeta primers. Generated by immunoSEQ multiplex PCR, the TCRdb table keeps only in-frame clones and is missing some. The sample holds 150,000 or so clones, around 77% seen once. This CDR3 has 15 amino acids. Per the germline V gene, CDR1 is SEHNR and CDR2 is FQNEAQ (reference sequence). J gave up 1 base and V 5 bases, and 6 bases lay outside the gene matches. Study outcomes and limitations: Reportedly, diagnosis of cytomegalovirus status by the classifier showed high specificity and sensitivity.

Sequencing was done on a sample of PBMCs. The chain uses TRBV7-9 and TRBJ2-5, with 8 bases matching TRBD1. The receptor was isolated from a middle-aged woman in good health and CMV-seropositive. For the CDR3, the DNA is TGTGCCAGCAGCGACTACAGGGGGAGCCAAGAGACCCAGTACTTC. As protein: CASSDYRGSQETQYF. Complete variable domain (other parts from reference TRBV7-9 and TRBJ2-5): DTGVSQNPRHKITKRGQNVTFRCDPISEHNRLYWYRQTLGQGPEFLTYFQNEAQLEKSRLLSDRFSAERPKGSFSTLEIQRTEQGDSAMYLCASSDYRGSQETQYFGPGTRLLVL.